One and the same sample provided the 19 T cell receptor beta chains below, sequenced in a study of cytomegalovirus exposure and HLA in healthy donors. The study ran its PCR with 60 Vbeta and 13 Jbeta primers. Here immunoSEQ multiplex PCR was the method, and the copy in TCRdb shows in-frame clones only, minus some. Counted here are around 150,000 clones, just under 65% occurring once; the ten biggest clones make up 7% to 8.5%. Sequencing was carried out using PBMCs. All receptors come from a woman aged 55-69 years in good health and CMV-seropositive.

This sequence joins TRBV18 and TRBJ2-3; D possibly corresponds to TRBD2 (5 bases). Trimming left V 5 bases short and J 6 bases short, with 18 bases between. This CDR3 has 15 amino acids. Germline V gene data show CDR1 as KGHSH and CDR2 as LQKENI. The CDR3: CASSFAGNSADTQYF. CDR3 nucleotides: TGTGCCAGCTCATTTGCCGGGAACTCAGCGGATACGCAGTATTTT.

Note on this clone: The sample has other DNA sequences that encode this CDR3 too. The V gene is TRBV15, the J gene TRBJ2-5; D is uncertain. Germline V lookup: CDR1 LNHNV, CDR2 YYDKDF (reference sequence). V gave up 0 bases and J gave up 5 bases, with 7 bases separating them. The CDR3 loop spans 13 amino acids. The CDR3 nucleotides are TGTGCCACCAGCAGAGATGTACGGGAGACCCAGTACTTC. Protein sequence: CATSRDVRETQYF.

The CDR3 region has the DNA TGTGCCAGCCTAACTTCCGGGACTCGCGAGCAGTACTTC. Its translation: CASLTSGTREQYF. V usage is TRBV6-1 and J usage is TRBJ2-7; a possible D gene is TRBD2 (6 bases). In germline, CDR1 is MNHNS, CDR2 SASEGT. Trimming took 8 bases from V and 6 from J, leaving 17 bases between them. This CDR3 spans 13 amino acids.

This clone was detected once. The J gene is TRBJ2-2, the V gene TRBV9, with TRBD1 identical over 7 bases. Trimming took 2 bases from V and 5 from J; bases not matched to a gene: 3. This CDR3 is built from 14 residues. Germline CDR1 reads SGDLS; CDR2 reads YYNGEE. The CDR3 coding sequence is TGTGCCAGCAGCGTCGGGACAGTTACCGGGGAGCTGTTTTTT. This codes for CASSVGTVTGELFF.

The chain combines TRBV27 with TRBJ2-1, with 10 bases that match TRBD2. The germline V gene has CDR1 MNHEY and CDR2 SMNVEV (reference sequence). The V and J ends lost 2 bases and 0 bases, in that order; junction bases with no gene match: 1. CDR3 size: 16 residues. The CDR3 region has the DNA TGTGCCAGCAGTTTAGCTAGCGGGAGCTCCTACAATGAGCAGTTCTTC. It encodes CASSLASGSSYNEQFF.

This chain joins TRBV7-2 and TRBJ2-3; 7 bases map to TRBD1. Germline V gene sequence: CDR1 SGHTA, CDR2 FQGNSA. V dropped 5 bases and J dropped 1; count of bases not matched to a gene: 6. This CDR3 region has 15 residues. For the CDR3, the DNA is TGTGCCAGCAGCCCAGGGGGATTCGGCACAGATACGCAGTATTTT. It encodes CASSPGGFGTDTQYF.

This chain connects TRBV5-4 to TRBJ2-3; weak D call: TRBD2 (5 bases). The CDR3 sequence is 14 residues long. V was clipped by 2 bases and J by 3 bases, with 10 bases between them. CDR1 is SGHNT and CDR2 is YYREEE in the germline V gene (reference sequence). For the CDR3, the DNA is TGTGCCAGCAGCTTAGGGAGTTTGACAGATACGCAGTATTTT. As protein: CASSLGSLTDTQYF.

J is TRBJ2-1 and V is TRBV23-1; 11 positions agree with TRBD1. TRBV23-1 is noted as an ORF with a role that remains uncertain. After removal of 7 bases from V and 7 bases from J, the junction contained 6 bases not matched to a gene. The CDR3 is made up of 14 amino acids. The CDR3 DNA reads TGCGCCAGCATAGGACAGGGGGCGCGGAATGAGCAGTTCTTC. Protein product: CASIGQGARNEQFF.

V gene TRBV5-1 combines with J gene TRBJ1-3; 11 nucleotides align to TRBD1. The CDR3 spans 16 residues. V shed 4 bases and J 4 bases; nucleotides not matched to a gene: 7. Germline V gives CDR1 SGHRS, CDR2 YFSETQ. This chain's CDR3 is CASSQGTGGGGNTIYF. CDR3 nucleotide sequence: TGCGCCAGCAGCCAAGGGACAGGGGGAGGAGGAAACACCATATATTTT. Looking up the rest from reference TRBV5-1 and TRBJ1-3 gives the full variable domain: KAGVTQTPRYLIKTRGQQVTLSCSPISGHRSVSWYQQTPGQGLQFLFEYFSETQRNKGNFPGRFSGRQFSNSRSEMNVSTLELGDSALYLCASSQGTGGGGNTIYFGEGSWLTVV.

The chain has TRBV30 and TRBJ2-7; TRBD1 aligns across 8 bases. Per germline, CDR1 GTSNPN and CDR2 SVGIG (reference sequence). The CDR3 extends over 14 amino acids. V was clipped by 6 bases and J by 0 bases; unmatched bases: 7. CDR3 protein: CACQAGTGSYEQYF. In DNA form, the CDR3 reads TGTGCCTGTCAAGCCGGGACAGGCTCCTACGAGCAGTACTTC.

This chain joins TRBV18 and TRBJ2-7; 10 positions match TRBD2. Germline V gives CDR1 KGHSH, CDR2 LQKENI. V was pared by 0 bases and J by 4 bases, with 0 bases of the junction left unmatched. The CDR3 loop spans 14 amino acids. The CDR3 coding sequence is TGTGCCAGCTCACCACCTAGCGGGAGGTACGAGCAGTACTTC. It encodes CASSPPSGRYEQYF.

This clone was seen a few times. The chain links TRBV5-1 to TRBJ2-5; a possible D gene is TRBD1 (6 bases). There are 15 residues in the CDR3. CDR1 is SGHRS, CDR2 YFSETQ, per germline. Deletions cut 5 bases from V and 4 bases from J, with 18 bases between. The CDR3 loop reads CASRPSSQGGETQYF. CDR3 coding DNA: TGCGCCAGCAGACCTTCCAGCCAAGGGGGAGAGACCCAGTACTTC.

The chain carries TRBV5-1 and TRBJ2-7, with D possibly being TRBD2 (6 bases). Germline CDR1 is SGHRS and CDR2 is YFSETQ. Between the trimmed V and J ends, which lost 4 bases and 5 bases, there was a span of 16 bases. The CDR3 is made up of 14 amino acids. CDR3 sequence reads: CASSRVSTSNEQYF. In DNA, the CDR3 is TGCGCCAGCAGCCGTGTCTCTACTAGCAACGAGCAGTACTTC.

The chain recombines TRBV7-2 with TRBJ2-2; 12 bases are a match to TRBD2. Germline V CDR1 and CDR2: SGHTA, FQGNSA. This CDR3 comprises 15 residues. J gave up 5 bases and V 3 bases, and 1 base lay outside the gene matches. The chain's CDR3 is CASSFTSGRTGELFF. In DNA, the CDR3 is TGTGCCAGCAGCTTTACTAGCGGGAGGACCGGGGAGCTGTTTTTT.

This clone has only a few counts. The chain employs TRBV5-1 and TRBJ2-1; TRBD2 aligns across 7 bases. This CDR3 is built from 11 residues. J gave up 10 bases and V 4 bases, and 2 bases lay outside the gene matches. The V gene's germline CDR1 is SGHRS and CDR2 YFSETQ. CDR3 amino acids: CASSRGGEQFF. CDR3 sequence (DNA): TGCGCCAGCAGCCGCGGGGGAGAGCAGTTCTTC.

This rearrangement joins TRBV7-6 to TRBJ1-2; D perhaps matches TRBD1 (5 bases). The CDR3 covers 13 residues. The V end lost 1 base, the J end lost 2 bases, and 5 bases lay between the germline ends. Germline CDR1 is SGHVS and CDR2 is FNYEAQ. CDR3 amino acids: CASSLEGNYGYTF. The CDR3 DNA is TGTGCCAGCAGCTTAGAGGGGAACTATGGCTACACCTTC.

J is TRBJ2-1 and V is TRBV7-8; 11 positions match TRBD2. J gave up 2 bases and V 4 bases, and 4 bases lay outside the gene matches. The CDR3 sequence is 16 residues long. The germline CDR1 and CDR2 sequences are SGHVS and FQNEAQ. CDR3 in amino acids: CASSSGTSGTYNEQFF. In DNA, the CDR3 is TGTGCCAGCAGCTCCGGGACTAGCGGTACCTACAATGAGCAGTTCTTC.

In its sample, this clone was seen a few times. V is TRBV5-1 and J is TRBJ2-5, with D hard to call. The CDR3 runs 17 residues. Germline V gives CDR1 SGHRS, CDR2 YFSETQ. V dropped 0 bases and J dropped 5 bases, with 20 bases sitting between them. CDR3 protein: CASSLAFQTLGRETQYF. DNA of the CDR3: TGCGCCAGCAGCTTGGCCTTCCAGACCCTGGGCCGGGAGACCCAGTACTTC. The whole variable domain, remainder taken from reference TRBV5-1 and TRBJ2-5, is KAGVTQTPRYLIKTRGQQVTLSCSPISGHRSVSWYQQTPGQGLQFLFEYFSETQRNKGNFPGRFSGRQFSNSRSEMNVSTLELGDSALYLCASSLAFQTLGRETQYFGPGTRLLVL.

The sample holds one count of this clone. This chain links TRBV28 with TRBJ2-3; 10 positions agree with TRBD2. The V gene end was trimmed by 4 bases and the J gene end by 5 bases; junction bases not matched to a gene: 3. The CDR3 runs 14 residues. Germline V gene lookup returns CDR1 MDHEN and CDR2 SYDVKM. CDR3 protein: CASSSSGSLDTQYF. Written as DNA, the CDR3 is TGTGCCAGCAGTTCTAGCGGGAGCTTAGATACGCAGTATTTT.